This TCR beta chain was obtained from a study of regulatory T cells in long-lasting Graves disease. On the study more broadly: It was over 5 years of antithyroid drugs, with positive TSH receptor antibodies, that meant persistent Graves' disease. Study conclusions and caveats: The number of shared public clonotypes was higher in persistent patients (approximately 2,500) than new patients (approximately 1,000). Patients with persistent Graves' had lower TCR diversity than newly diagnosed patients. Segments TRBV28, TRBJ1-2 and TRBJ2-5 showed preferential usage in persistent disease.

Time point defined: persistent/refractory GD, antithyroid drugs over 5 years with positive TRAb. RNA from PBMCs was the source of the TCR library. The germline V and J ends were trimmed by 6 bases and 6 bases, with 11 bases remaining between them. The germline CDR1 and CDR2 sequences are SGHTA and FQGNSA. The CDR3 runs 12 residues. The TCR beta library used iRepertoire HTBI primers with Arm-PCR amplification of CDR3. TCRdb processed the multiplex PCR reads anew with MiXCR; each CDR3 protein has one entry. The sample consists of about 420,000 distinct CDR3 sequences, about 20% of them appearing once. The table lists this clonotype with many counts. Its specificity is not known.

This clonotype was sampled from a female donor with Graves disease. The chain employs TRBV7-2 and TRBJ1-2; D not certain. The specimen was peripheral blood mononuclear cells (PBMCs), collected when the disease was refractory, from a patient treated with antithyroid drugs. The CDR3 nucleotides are TGTGCCAGCAGGATAGATCTGGATGGCTACACCTTC. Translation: CASRIDLDGYTF. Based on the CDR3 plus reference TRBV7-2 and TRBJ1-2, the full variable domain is GAGVSQSPSNKVTEKGKDVELRCDPISGHTALYWYRQSLGQGLEFLIYFQGNSAPDKSGLPSDRFSAERTGGSVSTLTIQRTQQEDSAVYLCASRIDLDGYTFGSGTRLTVV.